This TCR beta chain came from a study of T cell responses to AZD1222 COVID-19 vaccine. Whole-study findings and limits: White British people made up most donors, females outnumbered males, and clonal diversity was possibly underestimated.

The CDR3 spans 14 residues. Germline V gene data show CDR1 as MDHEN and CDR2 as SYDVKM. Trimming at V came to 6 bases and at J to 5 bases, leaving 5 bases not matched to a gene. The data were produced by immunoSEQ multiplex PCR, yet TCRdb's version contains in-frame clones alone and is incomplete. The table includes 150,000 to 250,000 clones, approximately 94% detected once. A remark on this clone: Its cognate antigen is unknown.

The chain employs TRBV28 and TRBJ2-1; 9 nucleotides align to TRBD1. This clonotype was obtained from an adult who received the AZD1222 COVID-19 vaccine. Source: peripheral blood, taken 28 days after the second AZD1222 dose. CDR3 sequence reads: CASSNRGRHNEQFF. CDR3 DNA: TGTGCCAGCAGCAACAGGGGGCGACACAATGAGCAGTTCTTC.